The clone carrying this T cell receptor beta chain was counted only a few times. As yet, its antigen is unknown. With 60 Vbeta and 13 Jbeta primers, the PCR was carried out. The table came from immunoSEQ multiplex PCR; TCRdb's copy has only in-frame clones and leaves some out. The table lists roughly 190,000 clones, around four fifths of them singletons, with roughly 3% in the top ten. This sample was taken from a study of cytomegalovirus exposure and HLA in healthy donors. The overall study: Ancestry clustering placed around four fifths of several hundred genotyped donors in the Caucasian-associated cluster. Study-level points and caveats: Further analysis, carried out later, found HLA-associated TCR beta chains more clonally expanded than equally common other chains. For cytomegalovirus status, the classifier reportedly gave diagnoses with high specificity and sensitivity.

V lost 5 bases, J lost 0 bases, and 13 bases stayed unmatched. The CDR3 loop spans 19 amino acids. This chain uses TRBV6-7 with TRBJ1-6; 7 nucleotides match TRBD1. TRBV6-7 is marked as an open reading frame, function uncertain. Input material: PBMCs. This sequence originates from a female donor in good health and CMV-seronegative. The CDR3 coding sequence is TGTGCCAGCAGTAGGCGGACAGGCCAAACGAGCTCCTATAATTCACCCCTCCACTTT. This sequence encodes CASSRRTGQTSSYNSPLHF.